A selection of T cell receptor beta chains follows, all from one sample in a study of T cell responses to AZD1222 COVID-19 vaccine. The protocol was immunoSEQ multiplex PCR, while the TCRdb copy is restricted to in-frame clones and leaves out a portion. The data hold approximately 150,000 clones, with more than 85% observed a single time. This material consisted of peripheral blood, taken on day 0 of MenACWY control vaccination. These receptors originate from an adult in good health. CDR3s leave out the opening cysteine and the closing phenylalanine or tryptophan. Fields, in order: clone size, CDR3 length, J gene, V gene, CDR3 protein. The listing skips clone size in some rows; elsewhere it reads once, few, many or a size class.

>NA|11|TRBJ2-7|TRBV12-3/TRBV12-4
ASSPQGPYEQY
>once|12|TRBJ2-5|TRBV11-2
ASSLGLGGETQY
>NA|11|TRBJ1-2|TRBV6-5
ASKGGRENGYT
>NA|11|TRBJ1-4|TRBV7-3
ASSSQTGAELF
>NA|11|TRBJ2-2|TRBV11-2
ASKWVYTGELF
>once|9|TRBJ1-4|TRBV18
ASSPNEKLF
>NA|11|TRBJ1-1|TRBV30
AWSPGGYTEAF
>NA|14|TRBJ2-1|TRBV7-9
ASSPPGASERYEQF
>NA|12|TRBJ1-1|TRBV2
ASKGTAWNTEAF
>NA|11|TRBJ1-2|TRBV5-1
ASSLGQNYGYT
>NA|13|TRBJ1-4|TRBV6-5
ASSWAHREYEKLF
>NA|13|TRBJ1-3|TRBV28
ASSFRTGSGNTIY
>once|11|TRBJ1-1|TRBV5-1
ASSFDSWTEAF
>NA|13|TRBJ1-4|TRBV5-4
ASSSPGQGVEKLF
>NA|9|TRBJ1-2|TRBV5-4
ASSWGRAYT
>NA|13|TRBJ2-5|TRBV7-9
ASSQRTRGPETQY
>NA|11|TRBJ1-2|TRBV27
ASTGGGAYGYT
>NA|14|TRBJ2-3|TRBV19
ASSILPGGLADTQY
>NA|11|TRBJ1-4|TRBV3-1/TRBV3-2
ASSRDRRVKLF
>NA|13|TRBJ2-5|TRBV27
ASSLSRLGQETQY
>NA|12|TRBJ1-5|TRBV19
ASRGQGVNQPQH
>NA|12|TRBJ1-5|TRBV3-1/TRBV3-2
ASSQGYRGQPQH
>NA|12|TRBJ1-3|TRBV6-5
ATDDRSSGNTIY
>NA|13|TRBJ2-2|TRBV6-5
ASSPDGRDTGELF
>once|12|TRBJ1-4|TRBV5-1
ASSLTADFEKLF
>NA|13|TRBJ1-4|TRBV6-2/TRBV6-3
ASSYSGVTNEKLF
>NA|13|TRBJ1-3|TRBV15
ATSREVRTGNTIY
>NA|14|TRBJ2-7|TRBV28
ASSPYGNPGPYEQY
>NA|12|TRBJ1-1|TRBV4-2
ASSQDPRVTEAF
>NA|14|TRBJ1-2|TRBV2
ASSERGALGAYGYT
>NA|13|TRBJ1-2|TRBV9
ASSVGASRNYGYT
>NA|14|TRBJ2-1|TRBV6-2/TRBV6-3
ASSFPWGGNYNEQF
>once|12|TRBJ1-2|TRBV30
AWSYGTGLRGYT
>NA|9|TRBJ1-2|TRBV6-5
ASTQGFGYT
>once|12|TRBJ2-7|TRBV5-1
ASSFGIQGYEQY
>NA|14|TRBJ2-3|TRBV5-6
ASSSRGAISTDTQY
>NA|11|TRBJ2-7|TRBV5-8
ASTPGALYEQY
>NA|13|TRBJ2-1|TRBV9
ASSVFETNFSEQF
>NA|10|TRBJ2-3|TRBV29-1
SVEGGTDTQY
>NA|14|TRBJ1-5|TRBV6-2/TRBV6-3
ASSEKTGPQLQPQH
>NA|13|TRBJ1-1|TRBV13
ASSFSPGLNTEAF
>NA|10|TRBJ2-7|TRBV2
ASSEALHEQY
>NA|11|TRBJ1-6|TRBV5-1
ASSPSTGSPLH
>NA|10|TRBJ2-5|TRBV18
ASSPPEETQY
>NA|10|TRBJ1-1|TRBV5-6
ASSSGQSEAF
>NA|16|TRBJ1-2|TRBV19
ASRYLSTGVGSGFGYT
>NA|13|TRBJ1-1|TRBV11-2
ASSLVVWGATEAF
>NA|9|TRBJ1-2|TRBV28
ASSFNYGYT
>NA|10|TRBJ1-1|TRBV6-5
ASSYSQGIAF
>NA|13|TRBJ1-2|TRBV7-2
ASSLAGLGGNGYT
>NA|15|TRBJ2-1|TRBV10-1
ASIPSNRGNEYNEQF
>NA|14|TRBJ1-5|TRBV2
ASRRESAYSNQPQH
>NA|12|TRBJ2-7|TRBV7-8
ASRPSLSSYEQY
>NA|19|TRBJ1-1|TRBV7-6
ASSPSLSLGTPSLQNTEAF
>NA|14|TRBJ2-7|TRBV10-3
AISPLGRGSSYEQY
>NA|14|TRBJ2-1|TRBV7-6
ASSLQAGDSYNEQF
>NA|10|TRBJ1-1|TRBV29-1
SDLNTGSEAF